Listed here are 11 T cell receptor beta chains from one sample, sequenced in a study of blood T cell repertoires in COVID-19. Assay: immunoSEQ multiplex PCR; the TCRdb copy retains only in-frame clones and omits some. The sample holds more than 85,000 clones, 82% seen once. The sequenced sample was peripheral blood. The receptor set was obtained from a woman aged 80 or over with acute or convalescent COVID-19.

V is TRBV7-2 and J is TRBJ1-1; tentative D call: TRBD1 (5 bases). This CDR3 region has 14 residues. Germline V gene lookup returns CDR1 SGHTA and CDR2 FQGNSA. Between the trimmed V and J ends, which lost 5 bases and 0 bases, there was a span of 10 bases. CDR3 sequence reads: CASSEQVLNTEAFF. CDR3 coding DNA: TGTGCCAGCAGCGAACAGGTTTTGAACACTGAAGCTTTCTTT.

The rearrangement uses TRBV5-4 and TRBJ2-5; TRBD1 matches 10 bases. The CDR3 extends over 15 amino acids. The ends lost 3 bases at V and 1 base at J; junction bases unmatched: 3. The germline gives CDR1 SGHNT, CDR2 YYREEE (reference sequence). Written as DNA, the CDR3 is TGTGCCAGCAGCTCCGGGACAGGGGTCCAAGAGACCCAGTACTTC. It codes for CASSSGTGVQETQYF.

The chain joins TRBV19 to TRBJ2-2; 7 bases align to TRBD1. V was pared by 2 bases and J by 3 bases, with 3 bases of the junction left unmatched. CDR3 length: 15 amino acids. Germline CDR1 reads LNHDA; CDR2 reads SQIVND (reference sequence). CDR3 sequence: CASSIRGQDTGELFF. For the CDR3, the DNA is TGTGCCAGTAGTATAAGGGGGCAGGACACCGGGGAGCTGTTTTTT.

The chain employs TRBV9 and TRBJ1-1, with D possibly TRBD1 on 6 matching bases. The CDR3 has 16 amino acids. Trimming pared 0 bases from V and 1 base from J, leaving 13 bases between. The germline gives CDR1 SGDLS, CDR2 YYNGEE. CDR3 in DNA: TGTGCCAGCAGCGTAGGCGGGGGGGCCCCGAACACTGAAGCTTTCTTT. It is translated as CASSVGGGAPNTEAFF.

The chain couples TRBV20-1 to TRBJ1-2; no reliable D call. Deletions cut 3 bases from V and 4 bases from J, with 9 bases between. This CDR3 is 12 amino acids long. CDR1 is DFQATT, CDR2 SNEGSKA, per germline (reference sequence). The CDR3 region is CSASSGSYGYTF. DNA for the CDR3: TGCAGTGCTAGTTCGGGTTCCTATGGCTACACCTTC.

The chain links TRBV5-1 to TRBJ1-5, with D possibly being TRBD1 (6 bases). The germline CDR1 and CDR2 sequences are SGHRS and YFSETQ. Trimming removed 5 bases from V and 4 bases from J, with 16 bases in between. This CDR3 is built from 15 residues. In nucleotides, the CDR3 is TGCGCCAGCAGTTTAACGGGACAACCGAATCAGCCCCAGCATTTT. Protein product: CASSLTGQPNQPQHF.

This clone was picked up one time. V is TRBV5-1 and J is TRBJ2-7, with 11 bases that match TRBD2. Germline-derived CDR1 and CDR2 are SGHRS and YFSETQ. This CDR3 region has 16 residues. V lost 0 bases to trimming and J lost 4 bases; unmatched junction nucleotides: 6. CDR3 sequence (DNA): TGCGCCAGCAGCTTGGAATTGCCTAGCGGGAGGTACGAGCAGTACTTC. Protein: CASSLELPSGRYEQYF.

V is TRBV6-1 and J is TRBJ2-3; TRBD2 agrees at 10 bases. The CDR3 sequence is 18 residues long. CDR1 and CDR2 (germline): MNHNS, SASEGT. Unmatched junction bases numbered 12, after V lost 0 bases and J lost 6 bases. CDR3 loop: CASSEALKVLAGVDTQYF. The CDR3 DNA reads TGTGCCAGCAGTGAAGCGCTGAAGGTGCTAGCGGGAGTGGATACGCAGTATTTT.

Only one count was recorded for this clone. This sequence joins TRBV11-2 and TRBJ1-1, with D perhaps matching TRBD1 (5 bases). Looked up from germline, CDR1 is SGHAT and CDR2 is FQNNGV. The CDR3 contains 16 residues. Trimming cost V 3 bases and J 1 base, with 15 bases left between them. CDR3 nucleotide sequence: TGTGCCAGCAGCTTGGGGAGGGGTTCCCAGAACACTGAAGCTTTCTTT. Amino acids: CASSLGRGSQNTEAFF.

The CDR3 DNA is TGTGCCAGCAGCAATGGACTAGCGGGGAAAACAGATACGCAGTATTTT. It encodes CASSNGLAGKTDTQYF. The chain combines TRBV5-6 with TRBJ2-3; 12 positions agree with TRBD2. The germline gives CDR1 SGHDT, CDR2 YYEEEE. There are 16 residues in the CDR3. V lost 4 bases and J lost 3; bases outside the gene matches: 6.

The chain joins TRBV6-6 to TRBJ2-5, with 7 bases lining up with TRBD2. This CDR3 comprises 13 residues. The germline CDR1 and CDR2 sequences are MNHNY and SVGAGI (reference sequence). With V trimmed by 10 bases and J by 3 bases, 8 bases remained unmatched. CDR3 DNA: TGTGCCATCGCCGGGAGGTATAAAGAGACCCAGTACTTC. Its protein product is CAIAGRYKETQYF.